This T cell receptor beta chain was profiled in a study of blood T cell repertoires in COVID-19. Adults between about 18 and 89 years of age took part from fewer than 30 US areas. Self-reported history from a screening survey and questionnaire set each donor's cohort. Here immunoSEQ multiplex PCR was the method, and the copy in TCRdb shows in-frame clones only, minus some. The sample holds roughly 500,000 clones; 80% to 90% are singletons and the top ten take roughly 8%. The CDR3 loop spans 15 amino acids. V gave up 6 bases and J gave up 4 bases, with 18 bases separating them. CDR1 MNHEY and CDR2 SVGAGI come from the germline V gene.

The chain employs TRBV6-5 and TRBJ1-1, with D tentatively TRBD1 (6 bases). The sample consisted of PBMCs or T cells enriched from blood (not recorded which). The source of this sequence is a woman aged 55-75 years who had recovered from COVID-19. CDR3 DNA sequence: TGTGCCAGCAGACCTAAACAGGGCGGTGGCACTGAAGCTTTCTTT. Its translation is CASRPKQGGGTEAFF.